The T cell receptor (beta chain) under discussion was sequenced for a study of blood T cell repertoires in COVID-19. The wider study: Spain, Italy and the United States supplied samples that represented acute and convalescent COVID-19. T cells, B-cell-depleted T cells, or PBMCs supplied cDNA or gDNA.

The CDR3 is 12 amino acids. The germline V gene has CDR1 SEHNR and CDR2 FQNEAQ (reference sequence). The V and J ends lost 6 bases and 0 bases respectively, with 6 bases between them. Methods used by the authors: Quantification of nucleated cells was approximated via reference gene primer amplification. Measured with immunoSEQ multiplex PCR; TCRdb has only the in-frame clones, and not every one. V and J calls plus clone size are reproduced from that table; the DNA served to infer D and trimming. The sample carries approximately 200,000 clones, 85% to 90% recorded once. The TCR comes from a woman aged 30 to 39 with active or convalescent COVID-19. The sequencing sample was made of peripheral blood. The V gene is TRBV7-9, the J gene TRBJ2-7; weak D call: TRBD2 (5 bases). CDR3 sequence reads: CASRGSSYEQYF. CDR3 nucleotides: TGTGCCAGCAGGGGGAGCTCCTACGAGCAGTACTTC.